This TCR beta chain was retrieved from a study of beta chain features in type 1 diabetes. Study-wide results and caveats: A cDNA-based sequencing approach could over-represent cells with high TCR expression. All four CD4+ subsets of Type 1 diabetes patients contained TCRB CDR3s that were moderately but significantly shorter. There were fewer insertions and more deletions at the VDJ junctions of type 1 diabetes patients.

The CDR3 totals 16 residues. Looked up from germline, CDR1 is SSHAT and CDR2 is FNYEAQ (reference sequence). V lost 1 base to trimming and J lost 6 bases, with 17 bases between them. What was sequenced were expressed TCRB transcripts, since all of the isolated RNA had been reverse transcribed. The average read count of naive, central memory and regulatory T cell samples was approximately 3.5 million. The data were produced by immunoSEQ multiplex PCR, yet TCRdb's version contains in-frame clones alone and is incomplete. The table has more than 300,000 clones, over 9.5% seen once; the top ten hold around 0.0099%. Regarding this clone: As yet, its antigen is unknown.

This receptor was taken from a woman younger than 35 with type 1 diabetes. The sample was naive CD4+ T cells from blood. The rearrangement links TRBV7-7 to TRBJ2-3, with D possibly being TRBD1 (6 bases). The CDR3 DNA is TGTGCCAGCAGCTTAGATGGAACAGGGACCCCGGATACGCAGTATTTT. This codes for CASSLDGTGTPDTQYF.